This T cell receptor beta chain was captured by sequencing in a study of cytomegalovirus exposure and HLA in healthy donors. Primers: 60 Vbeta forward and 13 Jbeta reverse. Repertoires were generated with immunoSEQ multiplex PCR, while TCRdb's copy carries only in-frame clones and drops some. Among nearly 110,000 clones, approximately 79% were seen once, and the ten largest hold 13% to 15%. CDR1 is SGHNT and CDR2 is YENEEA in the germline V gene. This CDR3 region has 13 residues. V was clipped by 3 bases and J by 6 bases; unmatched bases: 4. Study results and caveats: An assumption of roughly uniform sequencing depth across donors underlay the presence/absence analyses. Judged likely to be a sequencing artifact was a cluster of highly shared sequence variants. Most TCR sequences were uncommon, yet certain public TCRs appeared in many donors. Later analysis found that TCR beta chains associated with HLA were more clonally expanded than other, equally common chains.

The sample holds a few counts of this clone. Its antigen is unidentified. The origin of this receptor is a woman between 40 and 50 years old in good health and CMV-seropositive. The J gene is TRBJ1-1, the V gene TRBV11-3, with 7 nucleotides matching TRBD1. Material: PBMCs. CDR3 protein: CASSLGQRAEAFF. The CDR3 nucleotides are TGTGCCAGCAGCTTGGGACAGCGCGCTGAAGCTTTCTTT.